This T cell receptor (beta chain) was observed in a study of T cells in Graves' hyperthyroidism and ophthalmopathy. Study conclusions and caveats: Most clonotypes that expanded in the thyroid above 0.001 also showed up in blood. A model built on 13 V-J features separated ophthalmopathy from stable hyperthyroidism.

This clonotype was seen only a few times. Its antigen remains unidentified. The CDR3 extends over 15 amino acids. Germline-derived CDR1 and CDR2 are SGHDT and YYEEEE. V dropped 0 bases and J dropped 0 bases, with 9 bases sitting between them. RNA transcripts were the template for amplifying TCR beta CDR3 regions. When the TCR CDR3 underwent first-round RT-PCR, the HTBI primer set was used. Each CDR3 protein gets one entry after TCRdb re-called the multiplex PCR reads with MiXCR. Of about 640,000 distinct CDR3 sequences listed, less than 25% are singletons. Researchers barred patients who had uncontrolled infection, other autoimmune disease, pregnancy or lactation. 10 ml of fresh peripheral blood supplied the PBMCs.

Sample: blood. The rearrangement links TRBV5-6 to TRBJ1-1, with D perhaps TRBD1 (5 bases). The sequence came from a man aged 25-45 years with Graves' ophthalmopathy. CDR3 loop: CASSLDEGMNTEAFF. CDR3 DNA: TGTGCCAGCAGCTTGGACGAGGGGATGAACACTGAAGCTTTCTTT.